The entry below describes one TCR beta chain. The data stem from a study of CD8 T cells in Susac syndrome. Germline CDR1 LNHNV, CDR2 YYDKDF (reference sequence). The CDR3 contains 13 residues. Trimming took off 5 bases at V and 1 base at J, with 8 bases between the two ends. Reverse transcription of about 0.45 to 1 ug RNA was carried out with random hexamers. TCRdb fed the immunoSEQ multiplex PCR reads into MiXCR, producing one record per CDR3 protein. The data hold 200,000 to 300,000 distinct CDR3 sequences, with less than 96% observed a single time. The chain employs TRBV15 and TRBJ1-1; the D is unclear. This TCR was sampled from a human donor with Susac syndrome. The sample consisted of CD4+ T cells from PBMCs. The CDR3 sequence is CATSLDKNTEAFF. The CDR3, as DNA: TGTGCCACCAGCCTTGACAAGAACACTGAAGCTTTCTTT.